This T cell receptor beta chain was sequenced for a study of CD8 T cells in Susac syndrome. Germline loops: CDR1 DFQATT, CDR2 SNEGSKA (reference sequence). The CDR3 consists of 19 residues. The junction had 17 bases not matched to a gene; V was cut back by 0 bases and J by 5 bases. Notes on this clonotype: What it recognizes is unknown.

CD8+ and CD4+ T cells circulating in blood were sequenced for TCR beta. The multiple sclerosis controls consisted of treatment-naive patients with relapsing-remitting disease, either stable or active. Broader study findings: The relatively small number of individuals in the TCR sequencing and HLA analysis was acknowledged by the study.

RNA in amounts of roughly 0.45 to 1 ug was reverse transcribed with random hexamers. Amplification of TCR beta CDR3 used immunoSEQ multiplex PCR across 54 Vbeta and 13 Jbeta. TCRdb re-called the immunoSEQ multiplex PCR reads with MiXCR, one entry per CDR3 protein. This sample has 200,000 or so distinct CDR3 sequences, with approximately 94% found just once. The receptor comes from a human donor with multiple sclerosis. The rearrangement joins TRBV20-1 to TRBJ2-7; 12 bases agree with TRBD2. The sequenced sample was CD4+ T cells from PBMCs. In nucleotides, the CDR3 is TGCAGTGCTAGAGAACGCGGGAAAGTCCTAGCGGGGGGGCCCAACGAGCAGTACTTC. It encodes CSARERGKVLAGGPNEQYF.